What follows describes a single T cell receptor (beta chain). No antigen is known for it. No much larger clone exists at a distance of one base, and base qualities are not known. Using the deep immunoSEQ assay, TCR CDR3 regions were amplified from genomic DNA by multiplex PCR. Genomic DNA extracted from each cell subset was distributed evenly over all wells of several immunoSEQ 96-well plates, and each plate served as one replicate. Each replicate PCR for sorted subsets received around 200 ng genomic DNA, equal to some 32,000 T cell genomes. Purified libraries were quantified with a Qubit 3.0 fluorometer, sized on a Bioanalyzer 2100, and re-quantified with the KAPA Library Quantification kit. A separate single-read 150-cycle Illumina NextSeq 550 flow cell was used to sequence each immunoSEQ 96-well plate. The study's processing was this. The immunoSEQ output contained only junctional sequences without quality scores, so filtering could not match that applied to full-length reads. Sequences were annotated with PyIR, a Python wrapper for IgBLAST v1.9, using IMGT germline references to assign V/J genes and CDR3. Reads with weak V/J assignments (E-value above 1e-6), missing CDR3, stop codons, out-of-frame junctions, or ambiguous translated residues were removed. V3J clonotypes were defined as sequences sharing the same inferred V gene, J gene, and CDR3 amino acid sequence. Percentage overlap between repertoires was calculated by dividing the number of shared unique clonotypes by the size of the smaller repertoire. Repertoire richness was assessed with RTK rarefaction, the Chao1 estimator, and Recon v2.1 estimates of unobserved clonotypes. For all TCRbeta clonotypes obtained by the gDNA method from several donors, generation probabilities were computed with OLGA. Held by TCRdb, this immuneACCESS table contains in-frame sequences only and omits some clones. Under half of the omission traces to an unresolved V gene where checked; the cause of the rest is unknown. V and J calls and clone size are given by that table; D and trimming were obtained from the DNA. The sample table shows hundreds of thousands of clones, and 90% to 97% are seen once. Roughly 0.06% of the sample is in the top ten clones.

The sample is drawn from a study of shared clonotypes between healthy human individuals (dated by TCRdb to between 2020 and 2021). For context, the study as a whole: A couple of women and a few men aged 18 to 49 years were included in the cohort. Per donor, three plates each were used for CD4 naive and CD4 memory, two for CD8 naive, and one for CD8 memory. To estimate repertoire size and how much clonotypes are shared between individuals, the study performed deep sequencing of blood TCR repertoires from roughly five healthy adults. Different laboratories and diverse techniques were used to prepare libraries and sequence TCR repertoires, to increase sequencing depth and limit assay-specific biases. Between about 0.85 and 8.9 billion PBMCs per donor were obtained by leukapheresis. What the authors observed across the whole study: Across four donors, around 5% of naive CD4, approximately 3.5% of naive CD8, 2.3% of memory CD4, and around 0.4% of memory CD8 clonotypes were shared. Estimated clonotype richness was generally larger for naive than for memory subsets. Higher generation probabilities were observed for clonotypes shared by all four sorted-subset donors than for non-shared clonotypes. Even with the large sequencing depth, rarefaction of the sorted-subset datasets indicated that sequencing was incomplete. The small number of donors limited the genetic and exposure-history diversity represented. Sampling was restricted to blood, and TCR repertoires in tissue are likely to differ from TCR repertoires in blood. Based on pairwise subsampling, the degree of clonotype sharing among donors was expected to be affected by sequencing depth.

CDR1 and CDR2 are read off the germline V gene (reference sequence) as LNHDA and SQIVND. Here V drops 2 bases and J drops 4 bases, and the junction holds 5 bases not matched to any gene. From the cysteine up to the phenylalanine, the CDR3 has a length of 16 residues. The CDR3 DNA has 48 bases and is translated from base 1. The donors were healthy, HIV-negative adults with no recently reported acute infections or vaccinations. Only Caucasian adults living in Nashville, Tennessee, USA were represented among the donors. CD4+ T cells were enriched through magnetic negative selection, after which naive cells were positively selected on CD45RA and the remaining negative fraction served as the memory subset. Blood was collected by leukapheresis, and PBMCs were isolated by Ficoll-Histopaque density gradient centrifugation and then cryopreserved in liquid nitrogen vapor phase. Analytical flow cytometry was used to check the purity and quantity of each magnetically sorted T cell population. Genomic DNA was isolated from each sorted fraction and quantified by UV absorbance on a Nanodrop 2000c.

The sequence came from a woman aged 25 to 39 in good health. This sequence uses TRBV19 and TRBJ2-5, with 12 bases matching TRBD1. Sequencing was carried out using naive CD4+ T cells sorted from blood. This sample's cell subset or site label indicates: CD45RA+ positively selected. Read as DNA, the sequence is TGTGCCAGTAGTATACGGGGACAGGGGGCTCGAGAGACCCAGTACTTC. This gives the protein CASSIRGQGARETQYF.